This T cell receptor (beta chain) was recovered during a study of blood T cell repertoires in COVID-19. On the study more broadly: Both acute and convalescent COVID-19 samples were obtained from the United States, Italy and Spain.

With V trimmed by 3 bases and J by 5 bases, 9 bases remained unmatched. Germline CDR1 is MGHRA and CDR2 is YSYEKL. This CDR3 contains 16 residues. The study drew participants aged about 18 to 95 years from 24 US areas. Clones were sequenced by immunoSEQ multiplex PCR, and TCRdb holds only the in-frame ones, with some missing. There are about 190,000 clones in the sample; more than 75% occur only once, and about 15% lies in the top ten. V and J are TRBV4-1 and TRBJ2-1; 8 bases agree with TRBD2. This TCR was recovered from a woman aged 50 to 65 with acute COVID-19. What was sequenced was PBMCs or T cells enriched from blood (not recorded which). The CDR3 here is CASSQPAGGVDNEQFF. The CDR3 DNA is TGCGCCAGCAGCCAGCCCGCGGGGGGCGTAGACAATGAGCAGTTCTTC.